The 8 T cell receptor beta chains below all came from one sample that was sequenced in a study of blood T cell repertoires in COVID-19. Produced via immunoSEQ multiplex PCR; TCRdb's table is partial and in-frame only. Altogether about 210,000 clones are present, 82% being singletons, with the ten largest covering 10% to 15%. The sample consisted of peripheral blood. These receptors originate from a woman in her thirties or forties with acute or convalescent COVID-19.

The rearrangement uses TRBV11-2 and TRBJ2-7; TRBD2 aligns across 7 bases. This CDR3 has 12 residues. Trimming removed 1 base from V and 9 bases from J; junction bases left unmatched: 3. CDR1 and CDR2 from the germline V gene are SGHAT and FQNNGV. CDR3 sequence (DNA): TGTGCCAGCAGCTTAGGCGGGGAGGGGCAGTACTTC. Protein: CASSLGGEGQYF.

This chain joins TRBV7-2 and TRBJ2-1; D is undetermined. Germline assignment: CDR1 SGHTA and CDR2 FQGNSA. Trimming took 4 bases from V and 1 from J, leaving 8 bases between them. This CDR3 contains 14 residues. As DNA, the CDR3 is TGTGCCAGCAGCTCCGCGGATTCCTACAATGAGCAGTTCTTC. It is translated as CASSSADSYNEQFF.

The genes are TRBV29-1 and TRBJ1-2; D perhaps matches TRBD1 (5 bases). Between the trimmed V and J ends, which lost 6 bases and 7 bases, there was a span of 15 bases. The germline V gene has CDR1 SQVTM and CDR2 ANQGSEA. This CDR3 region has 12 residues. The CDR3 nucleotides are TGCAGCGTGGCAGGGTCCGGAATTGGCTACACCTTC. This encodes CSVAGSGIGYTF.

The V and J genes are TRBV5-1 and TRBJ1-1, with TRBD1 as a possible D gene (6 bases). Germline V gene data show CDR1 as SGHRS and CDR2 as YFSETQ. With 0 bases removed from V and 4 bases from J, the gap between germline ends came to 13 bases. CDR3 length equals 15 residues. The CDR3 protein is CASSLEVRGSTEAFF. The CDR3 DNA reads TGCGCCAGCAGCTTGGAAGTGAGGGGGAGCACTGAAGCTTTCTTT.

The chain combines TRBV19 with TRBJ1-2; possible D gene TRBD1, 5 bases. CDR1 and CDR2 (germline): LNHDA, SQIVND (reference sequence). V lost 3 bases and J 2 bases, leaving 7 bases between the germline ends. The CDR3 consists of 13 residues. CDR3 sequence reads: CASSMKGNYGYTF. CDR3 bases: TGTGCCAGTAGTATGAAGGGGAACTATGGCTACACCTTC.

This chain connects TRBV18 to TRBJ2-7; D is undetermined. With 5 bases removed from V and 5 bases from J, the gap between germline ends came to 10 bases. CDR3 length: 12 residues. Germline CDR1 reads KGHSH; CDR2 reads LQKENI. The CDR3 reads CASSDLGNEQYF. The CDR3 DNA follows: TGTGCCAGCTCAGACCTAGGAAACGAGCAGTACTTC.

The CDR3 region is CASSPAGLSHTIYF. The CDR3 DNA follows: TGCGCCAGCAGCCCAGCAGGACTATCTCACACCATATATTTT. The rearrangement uses TRBV4-1 and TRBJ1-3; D is unclear. V was pared by 4 bases and J by 8 bases, with 15 bases between. CDR1 MGHRA and CDR2 YSYEKL come from the germline V gene. The CDR3 spans 14 residues.

CDR3 in DNA: TGTGCCAGCAGTTTGTCCCTACCCCCGTCCCTTAACGGGGAGCTGTTTTTT. Amino acid sequence: CASSLSLPPSLNGELFF. The chain has TRBV27 and TRBJ2-2; D is unclear. V dropped 3 bases and J dropped 7 bases, with 21 bases sitting between them. The CDR3 sequence is 17 residues long. Germline CDR1 reads MNHEY; CDR2 reads SMNVEV (reference sequence).